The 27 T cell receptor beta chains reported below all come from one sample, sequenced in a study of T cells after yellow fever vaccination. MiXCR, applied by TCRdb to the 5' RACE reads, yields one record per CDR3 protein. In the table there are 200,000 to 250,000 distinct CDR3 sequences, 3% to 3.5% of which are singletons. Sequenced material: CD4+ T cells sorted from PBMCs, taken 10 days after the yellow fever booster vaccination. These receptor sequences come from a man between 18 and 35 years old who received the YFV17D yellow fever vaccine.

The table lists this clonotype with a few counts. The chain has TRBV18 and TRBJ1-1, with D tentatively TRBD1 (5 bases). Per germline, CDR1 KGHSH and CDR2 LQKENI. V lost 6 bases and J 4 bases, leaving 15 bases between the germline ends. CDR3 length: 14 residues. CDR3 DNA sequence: TGTGCCAGCTCCCCCGTCGGGGCGAGCACTGAAGCTTTCTTT. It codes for CASSPVGASTEAFF. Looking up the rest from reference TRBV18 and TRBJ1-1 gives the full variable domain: NAGVMQNPRHLVRRRGQEARLRCSPMKGHSHVYWYRQLPEEGLKFMVYLQKENIIDESGMPKERFSAEFPKEGPSILRIQQVVRGDSAAYFCASSPVGASTEAFFGQGTRLTVV.

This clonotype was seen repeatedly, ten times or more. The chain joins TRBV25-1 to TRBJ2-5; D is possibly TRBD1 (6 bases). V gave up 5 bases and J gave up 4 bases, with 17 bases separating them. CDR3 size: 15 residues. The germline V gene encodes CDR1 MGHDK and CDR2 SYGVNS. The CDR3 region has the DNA TGTGCCAGCAGTCCCCGGACAGTAACTAGAGAGACCCAGTACTTC. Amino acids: CASSPRTVTRETQYF.

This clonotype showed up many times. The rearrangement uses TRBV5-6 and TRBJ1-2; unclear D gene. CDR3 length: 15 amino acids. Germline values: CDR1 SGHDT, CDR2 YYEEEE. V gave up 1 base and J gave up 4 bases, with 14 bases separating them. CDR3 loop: CASSLSIRLRYGYTF. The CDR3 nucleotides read TGTGCCAGCAGCTTGTCAATTCGACTGCGCTATGGCTACACCTTC.

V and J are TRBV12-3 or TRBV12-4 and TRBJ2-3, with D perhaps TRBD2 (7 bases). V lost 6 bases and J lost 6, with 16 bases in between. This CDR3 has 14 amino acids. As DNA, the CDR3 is TGTGCCAGCAGCGTGGGGGGGGCCCGGGATACGCAGTATTTT. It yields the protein CASSVGGARDTQYF.

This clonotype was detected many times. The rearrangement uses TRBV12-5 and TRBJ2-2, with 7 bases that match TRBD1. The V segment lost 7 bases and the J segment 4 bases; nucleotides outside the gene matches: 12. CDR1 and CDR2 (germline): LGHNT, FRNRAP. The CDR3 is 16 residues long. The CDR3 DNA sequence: TGTGCTAGTGCAAAAGGGACCTCAGGGGGCACCGGGGAGCTGTTTTTT. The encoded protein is CASAKGTSGGTGELFF.

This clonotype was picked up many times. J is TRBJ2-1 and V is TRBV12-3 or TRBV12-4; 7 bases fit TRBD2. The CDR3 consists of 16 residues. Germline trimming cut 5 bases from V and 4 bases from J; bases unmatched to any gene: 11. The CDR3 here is CASSPQGAGRYNEQFF. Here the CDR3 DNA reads TGTGCCAGCAGTCCTCAGGGAGCGGGGAGATACAATGAGCAGTTCTTC.

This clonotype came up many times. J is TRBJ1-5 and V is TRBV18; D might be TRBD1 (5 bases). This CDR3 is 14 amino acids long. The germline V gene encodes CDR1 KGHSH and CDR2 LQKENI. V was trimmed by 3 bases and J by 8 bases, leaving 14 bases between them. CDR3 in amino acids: CASSPTWGREPQHF. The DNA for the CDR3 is TGTGCCAGCTCACCTACCTGGGGGAGGGAGCCCCAGCATTTT.

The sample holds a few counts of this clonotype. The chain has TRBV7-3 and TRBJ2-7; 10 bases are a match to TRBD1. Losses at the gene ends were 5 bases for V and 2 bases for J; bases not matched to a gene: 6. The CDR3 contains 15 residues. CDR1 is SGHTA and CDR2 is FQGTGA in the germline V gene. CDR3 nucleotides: TGTGCCAGCAGCCTAAGGGGACAGGGGCCCTACGAGCAGTACTTC. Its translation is CASSLRGQGPYEQYF.

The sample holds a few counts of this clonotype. CDR3: CASSQDQNQPQHF. DNA of the CDR3: TGTGCCAGCAGCCAAGATCAGAATCAGCCCCAGCATTTT. The rearrangement uses TRBV3-1 and TRBJ1-5; unclear D gene. The CDR3 extends over 13 amino acids. Germline values: CDR1 LGHDT, CDR2 YNNKEL (reference sequence). The V end was cut by 0 bases, the J end by 4 bases, with 4 bases between.

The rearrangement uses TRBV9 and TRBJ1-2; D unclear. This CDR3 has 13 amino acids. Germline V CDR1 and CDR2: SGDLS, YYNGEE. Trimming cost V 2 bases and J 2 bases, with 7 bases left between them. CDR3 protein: CASSVFTNYGYTF. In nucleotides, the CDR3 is TGTGCCAGCAGCGTGTTCACCAACTATGGCTACACCTTC.

The CDR3: CSARASASYEQYF. The DNA of the CDR3 is TGCAGTGCTAGAGCTTCAGCTTCCTACGAGCAGTACTTC. This chain joins TRBV20-1 and TRBJ2-7, with D unresolved. V was shortened by 1 base and J by 1 base, with 8 bases between the two germline ends. The CDR3 spans 13 residues. Germline V gives CDR1 DFQATT, CDR2 SNEGSKA (reference sequence).

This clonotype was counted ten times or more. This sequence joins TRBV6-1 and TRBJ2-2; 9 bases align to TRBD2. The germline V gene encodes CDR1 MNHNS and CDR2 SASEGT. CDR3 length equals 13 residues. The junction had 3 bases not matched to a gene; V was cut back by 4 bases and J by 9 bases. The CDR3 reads CASSVGLARELFF. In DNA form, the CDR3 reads TGTGCCAGCAGTGTCGGACTAGCGAGGGAGCTGTTTTTT.

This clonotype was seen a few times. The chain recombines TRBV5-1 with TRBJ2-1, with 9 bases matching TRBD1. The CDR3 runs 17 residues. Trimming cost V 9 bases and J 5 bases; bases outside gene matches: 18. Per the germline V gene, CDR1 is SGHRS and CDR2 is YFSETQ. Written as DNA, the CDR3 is TGCGCCATCACCACCCTAATAAGACAGGGGGGTAACAATGAGCAGTTCTTC. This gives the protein CAITTLIRQGGNNEQFF. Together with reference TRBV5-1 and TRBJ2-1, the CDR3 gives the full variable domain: KAGVTQTPRYLIKTRGQQVTLSCSPISGHRSVSWYQQTPGQGLQFLFEYFSETQRNKGNFPGRFSGRQFSNSRSEMNVSTLELGDSALYLCAITTLIRQGGNNEQFFGPGTRLTVL.

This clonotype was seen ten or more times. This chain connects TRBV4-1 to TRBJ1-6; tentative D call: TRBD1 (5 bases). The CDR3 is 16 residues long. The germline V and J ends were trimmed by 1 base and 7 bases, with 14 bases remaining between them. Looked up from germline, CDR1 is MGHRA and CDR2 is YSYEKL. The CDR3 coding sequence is TGCGCCAGCAGCCAAGGCCGGGGAGGGGCAAATTCACCCCTCCACTTT. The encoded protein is CASSQGRGGANSPLHF.

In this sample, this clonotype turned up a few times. The chain's CDR3 is CASKGVSTDTQYF. DNA of the CDR3: TGTGCCAGCAAGGGCGTAAGCACAGATACGCAGTATTTT. V usage is TRBV6-5 and J usage is TRBJ2-3; D is ambiguous. Germline CDR1 and CDR2: MNHEY and SVGAGI. V dropped 7 bases and J dropped 0 bases, with 8 bases sitting between them. The CDR3 sequence is 13 residues long.

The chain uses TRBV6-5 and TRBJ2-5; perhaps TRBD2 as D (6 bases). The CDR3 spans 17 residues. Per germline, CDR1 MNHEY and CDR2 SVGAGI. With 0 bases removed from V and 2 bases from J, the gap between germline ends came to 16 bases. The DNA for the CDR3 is TGTGCCAGCAGTTACTCCCCGTTGGGACTTCAACAAGAGACCCAGTACTTC. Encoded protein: CASSYSPLGLQQETQYF.

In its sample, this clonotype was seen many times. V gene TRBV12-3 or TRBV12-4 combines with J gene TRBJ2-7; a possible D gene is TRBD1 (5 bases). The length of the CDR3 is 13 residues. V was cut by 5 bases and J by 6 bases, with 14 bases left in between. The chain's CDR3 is CASSLRLRAEQYF. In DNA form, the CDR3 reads TGTGCCAGCAGTCTGCGCCTCAGGGCCGAGCAGTACTTC.

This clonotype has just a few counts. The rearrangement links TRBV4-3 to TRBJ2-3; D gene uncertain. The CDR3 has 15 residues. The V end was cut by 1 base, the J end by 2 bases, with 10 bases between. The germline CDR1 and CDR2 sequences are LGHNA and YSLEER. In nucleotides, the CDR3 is TGCGCCAGCAGCCAAGGTGTAGGCTACACAGATACGCAGTATTTT. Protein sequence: CASSQGVGYTDTQYF.

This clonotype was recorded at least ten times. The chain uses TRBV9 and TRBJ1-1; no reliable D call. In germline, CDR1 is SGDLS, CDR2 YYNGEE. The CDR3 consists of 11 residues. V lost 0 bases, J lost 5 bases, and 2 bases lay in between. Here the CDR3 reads CASSVVTEAFF. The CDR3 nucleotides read TGTGCCAGCAGCGTAGTTACTGAAGCTTTCTTT.

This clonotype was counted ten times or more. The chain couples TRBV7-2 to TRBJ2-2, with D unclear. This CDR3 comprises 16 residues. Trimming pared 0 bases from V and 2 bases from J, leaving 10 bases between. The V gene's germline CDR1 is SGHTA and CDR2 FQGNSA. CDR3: CASSLAGGVNTGELFF. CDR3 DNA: TGTGCCAGCAGCTTAGCGGGCGGAGTTAACACCGGGGAGCTGTTTTTT.

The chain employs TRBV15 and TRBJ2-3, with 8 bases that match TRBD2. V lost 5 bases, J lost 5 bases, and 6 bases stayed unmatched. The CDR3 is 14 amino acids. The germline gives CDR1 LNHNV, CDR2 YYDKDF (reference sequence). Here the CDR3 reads CATSRERGQDTQYF. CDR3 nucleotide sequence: TGTGCCACCAGCCGTGAGCGGGGGCAAGATACGCAGTATTTT.

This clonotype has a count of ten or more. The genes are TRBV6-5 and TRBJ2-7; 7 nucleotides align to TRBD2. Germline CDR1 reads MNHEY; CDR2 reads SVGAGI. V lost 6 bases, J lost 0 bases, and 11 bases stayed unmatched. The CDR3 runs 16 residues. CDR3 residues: CASSHWGGRSSYEQYF. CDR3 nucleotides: TGTGCCAGCAGCCACTGGGGGGGAAGGAGCTCCTACGAGCAGTACTTC.

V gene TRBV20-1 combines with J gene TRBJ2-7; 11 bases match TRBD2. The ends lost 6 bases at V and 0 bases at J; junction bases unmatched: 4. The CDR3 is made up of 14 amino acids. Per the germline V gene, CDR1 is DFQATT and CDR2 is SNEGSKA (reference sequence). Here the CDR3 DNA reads TGCAGTGCGCCTAGCGGGGGGAGCTCCTACGAGCAGTACGTC. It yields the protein CSAPSGGSSYEQYV.

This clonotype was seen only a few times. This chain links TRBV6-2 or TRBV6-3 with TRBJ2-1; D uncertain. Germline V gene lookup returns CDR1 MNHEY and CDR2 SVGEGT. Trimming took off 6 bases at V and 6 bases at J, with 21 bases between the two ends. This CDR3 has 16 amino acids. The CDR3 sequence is CASSTRTGLSINEQFF. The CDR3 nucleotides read TGTGCCAGCAGCACCCGGACGGGCCTTTCGATCAATGAGCAGTTCTTC.

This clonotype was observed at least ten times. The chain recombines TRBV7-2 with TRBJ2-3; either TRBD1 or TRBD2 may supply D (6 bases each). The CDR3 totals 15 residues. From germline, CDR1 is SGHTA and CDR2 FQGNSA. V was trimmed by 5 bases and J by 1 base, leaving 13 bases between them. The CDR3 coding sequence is TGTGCCAGCAGCCATGGGGGGCCGCGCACAGATACGCAGTATTTT. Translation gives CASSHGGPRTDTQYF. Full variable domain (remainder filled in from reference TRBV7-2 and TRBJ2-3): GAGVSQSPSNKVTEKGKDVELRCDPISGHTALYWYRQSLGQGLEFLIYFQGNSAPDKSGLPSDRFSAERTGGSVSTLTIQRTQQEDSAVYLCASSHGGPRTDTQYFGPGTRLTVL.

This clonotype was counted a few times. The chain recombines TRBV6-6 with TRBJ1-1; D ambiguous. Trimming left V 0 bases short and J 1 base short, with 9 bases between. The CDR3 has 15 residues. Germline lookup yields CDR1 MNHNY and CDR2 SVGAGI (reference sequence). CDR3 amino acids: CASSYSKPENTEAFF. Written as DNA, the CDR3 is TGTGCCAGCAGTTACTCGAAGCCCGAGAACACTGAAGCTTTCTTT.

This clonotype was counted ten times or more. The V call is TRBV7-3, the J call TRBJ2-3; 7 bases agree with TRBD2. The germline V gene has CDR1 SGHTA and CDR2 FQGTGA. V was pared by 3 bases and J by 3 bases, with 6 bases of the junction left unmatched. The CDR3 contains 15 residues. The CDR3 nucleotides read TGTGCCAGCAGCTTTGGGGGGGGATTGACAGATACGCAGTATTTT. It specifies CASSFGGGLTDTQYF.